A single sample is the source of the 22 T cell receptor beta chains below, sequenced in a study of blood T cell repertoires in COVID-19. TCRdb keeps only in-frame clones here, not all; method: immunoSEQ multiplex PCR. The repertoire includes some 180,000 clones, 80% to 90% of them detected once, and approximately 13% sits in the top ten. Sequencing input: peripheral blood. Receptor source: a human donor in a cohort sampled during active COVID-19.

This sequence joins TRBV28 and TRBJ1-1; D remains ambiguous. Trimming pared 2 bases from V and 3 bases from J, leaving 13 bases between. The CDR3 is 15 amino acids. Per the germline V gene, CDR1 is MDHEN and CDR2 is SYDVKM. CDR3 DNA sequence: TGTGCCAGCAGTTTAGTCAAAACTGGGCACACTGAAGCTTTCTTT. This gives the protein CASSLVKTGHTEAFF.

V and J are TRBV2 and TRBJ1-6, with TRBD1 identical over 7 bases. Germline trimming cut 7 bases from V and 7 bases from J; bases unmatched to any gene: 7. There are 14 residues in the CDR3. Germline-derived CDR1 and CDR2 are SNHLY and FYNNEI. CDR3 bases: TGTGCCAGCACCCCGGACAGGAGCAATTCACCCCTCCACTTT. It codes for CASTPDRSNSPLHF. Complete variable domain (other parts from reference TRBV2 and TRBJ1-6): EPEVTQTPSHQVTQMGQEVILRCVPISNHLYFYWYRQILGQKVEFLVSFYNNEISEKSEIFDDQFSVERPDGSNFTLKIRSTKLEDSAMYFCASTPDRSNSPLHFGNGTRLTVT.

The chain is built from TRBV28 and TRBJ2-7, with TRBD1 matching over 7 bases. Germline-derived CDR1 and CDR2 are MDHEN and SYDVKM. This CDR3 spans 14 amino acids. J lost 3 bases, V lost 3 bases, and 5 bases had no gene match. CDR3 coding DNA: TGTGCCAGCAGTTTCCTGACAGGGTTCTACGAGCAGTACTTC. Translated: CASSFLTGFYEQYF.

This chain connects TRBV19 to TRBJ1-5; unclear D gene. V was shortened by 3 bases and J by 3 bases, with 9 bases between the two germline ends. Germline CDR1 and CDR2: LNHDA and SQIVND (reference sequence). CDR3 length equals 14 residues. CDR3 nucleotides: TGTGCCAGTAGTATTGGCCAAAACAATCAGCCCCAGCATTTT. This sequence encodes CASSIGQNNQPQHF.

This chain uses TRBV9 with TRBJ1-2, with 8 bases lining up with TRBD1. The trim removed 0 bases at V and 6 bases at J, leaving 13 bases unmatched. Germline values: CDR1 SGDLS, CDR2 YYNGEE. CDR3 size: 17 residues. As DNA, the CDR3 is TGTGCCAGCAGCGTAGTTTCCGGTGACAGGGGCCAGAATGGCTACACCTTC. Residues: CASSVVSGDRGQNGYTF.

This clone came up once. The gene calls are TRBV28 and TRBJ1-1; D gene unclear. V lost 0 bases to trimming and J lost 4 bases, with 12 bases between them. Germline V CDR1 and CDR2: MDHEN, SYDVKM. This CDR3 spans 15 amino acids. DNA for the CDR3: TGTGCCAGCAGTTTATGGGCCTCTGGAGGCACTGAAGCTTTCTTT. This gives the protein CASSLWASGGTEAFF.

The chain joins TRBV6-1 to TRBJ1-2, with D maybe TRBD1 (5 bases). Trimming removed 0 bases at V and 4 bases at J, with 15 bases between. The CDR3 contains 16 residues. The germline V gene encodes CDR1 MNHNS and CDR2 SASEGT. The CDR3 sequence is CASSEAYMGLGYGYTF. Written as DNA, the CDR3 is TGTGCCAGCAGTGAAGCGTACATGGGGCTGGGCTATGGCTACACCTTC.

The chain uses TRBV2 and TRBJ1-6; D is undetermined. The germline V and J ends were trimmed by 6 bases and 0 bases, with 9 bases remaining between them. CDR1 and CDR2 (germline): SNHLY, FYNNEI. The CDR3 is made up of 15 amino acids. The CDR3 nucleotides are TGTGCCAGCAGAGACACGAGCTCCTATAATTCACCCCTCCACTTT. This gives the protein CASRDTSSYNSPLHF.

This chain links TRBV7-2 with TRBJ1-1, with 7 bases fitting TRBD1. V shed 1 base, J shed 0 bases, and the junction held 2 bases outside the gene matches. Germline CDR1 and CDR2: SGHTA and FQGNSA. This CDR3 has 15 residues. The CDR3 bases are TGTGCCAGCAGCTTAGGACAGGGCATGAACACTGAAGCTTTCTTT. It encodes CASSLGQGMNTEAFF.

This clone has a handful of counts. The chain employs TRBV30 and TRBJ1-5; D is uncertain. Trimming removed 2 bases from V and 2 bases from J, with 10 bases in between. Germline lookup yields CDR1 GTSNPN and CDR2 SVGIG (reference sequence). The CDR3 is 14 amino acids. The CDR3 protein is CAWSPLTGNQPQHF. The CDR3 DNA sequence: TGTGCCTGGAGTCCACTCACGGGCAATCAGCCCCAGCATTTT.

The rearrangement uses TRBV5-1 and TRBJ2-5; 10 nucleotides align to TRBD2. The CDR3 contains 15 residues. Trimming cost V 4 bases and J 1 base; bases outside gene matches: 4. Germline V CDR1 and CDR2: SGHRS, YFSETQ. CDR3 in DNA: TGCGCCAGCAGCGCCGGGACTAGCGTCCAAGAGACCCAGTACTTC. Its translation is CASSAGTSVQETQYF.

V usage is TRBV28 and J usage is TRBJ2-5; 11 positions agree with TRBD2. The CDR3 extends over 14 amino acids. Germline loops: CDR1 MDHEN, CDR2 SYDVKM. V was clipped by 6 bases and J by 3 bases; unmatched bases: 3. The CDR3 protein is CASRLAGAEETQYF. CDR3 DNA: TGTGCCAGCAGACTAGCGGGAGCCGAAGAGACCCAGTACTTC.

The V and J genes are TRBV29-1 and TRBJ2-2; 8 bases map to TRBD1. Trimming at V came to 2 bases and at J to 6 bases, leaving 2 bases not matched to a gene. Germline CDR1 is SQVTM and CDR2 is ANQGSEA. The CDR3 runs to 13 residues. CDR3 DNA: TGCAGCGTTGAAAGGGACAGGTCCGGGGAGCTGTTTTTT. Translation gives CSVERDRSGELFF.

The CDR3 loop reads CASSFIRVGDEQFF. CDR3 coding DNA: TGTGCCAGCAGCTTTATCCGCGTTGGAGATGAGCAGTTCTTC. J is TRBJ2-1 and V is TRBV5-4; D is unclear. V was pared by 2 bases and J by 8 bases, with 14 bases between. CDR3 size: 14 residues. Germline V gives CDR1 SGHNT, CDR2 YYREEE (reference sequence).

The V call is TRBV12-3 or TRBV12-4, the J call TRBJ2-1; D unclear. CDR3 length: 12 residues. V lost 6 bases, J lost 3 bases, and 6 bases lay in between. The DNA of the CDR3 is TGTGCCAGCAGCCCTCGCTACAATGAGCAGTTCTTC. Translation: CASSPRYNEQFF.

The gene calls are TRBV2 and TRBJ2-3; 7 nucleotides agree with TRBD1. V gave up 7 bases and J gave up 5 bases; unmatched junction bases: 9. The CDR3 runs to 14 residues. From germline, CDR1 is SNHLY and CDR2 FYNNEI. In DNA form, the CDR3 reads TGTGCCAGCACGGAGGACAGGTCACGAGATACGCAGTATTTT. Its protein is CASTEDRSRDTQYF.

The CDR3: CASRLDTNYEQYF. The CDR3 region has the DNA TGCGCCAGCAGACTCGACACGAACTACGAGCAGTACTTC. The V and J genes are TRBV5-1 and TRBJ2-7, with D unresolved. Germline values: CDR1 SGHRS, CDR2 YFSETQ. V was trimmed by 5 bases and J by 3 bases, leaving 12 bases between them. The CDR3 length is 13 residues.

V gene TRBV19 combines with J gene TRBJ2-2; 7 bases align to TRBD2. Germline trimming cut 1 base from V and 0 bases from J; bases unmatched to any gene: 2. Germline assignment: CDR1 LNHDA and CDR2 SQIVND (reference sequence). The CDR3 has 16 residues. In DNA, the CDR3 is TGTGCCAGTAGTATAGTCGCGGGAGCGAACACCGGGGAGCTGTTTTTT. Translating it yields CASSIVAGANTGELFF.

This CDR3 is CSVRDRGNGKLFF. DNA for the CDR3: TGCAGCGTAAGGGACAGGGGGAACGGAAAACTGTTTTTT. The genes are TRBV29-1 and TRBJ1-4; 11 bases are shared with TRBD1. The CDR3 runs to 13 residues. From germline, CDR1 is SQVTM and CDR2 ANQGSEA. V lost 6 bases, J lost 10 bases, and 7 bases stayed unmatched.

The gene calls are TRBV6-5 and TRBJ1-6, with a possible D match to TRBD1 (5 bases). Germline V CDR1 and CDR2: MNHEY, SVGAGI. The CDR3 totals 14 residues. V lost 7 bases to trimming and J lost 10 bases, with 17 bases between them. The CDR3 DNA reads as TGTGCCAGCACCGGCCCAGGGTTCCTCTCACCCCTCCACTTT. It codes for CASTGPGFLSPLHF.

The chain couples TRBV7-2 to TRBJ2-2, with D maybe TRBD1 (5 bases). The germline gives CDR1 SGHTA, CDR2 FQGNSA. CDR3 size: 16 residues. V was clipped by 1 base and J by 4 bases, with 13 bases between them. The CDR3 coding sequence is TGTGCCAGCAGCTTAGGGCGGCAGGGTGGCACCGGGGAGCTGTTTTTT. Protein: CASSLGRQGGTGELFF.

Concerning this clone itself: A far larger clone is one nucleotide away, so this likely arose from a read error. Other nucleotide sequences from this sample produce the same CDR3. The V call is TRBV28, the J call TRBJ1-3, with 8 bases identical to TRBD1. Germline V gives CDR1 MDHEN, CDR2 SYDVKM. The CDR3 sequence is 14 residues long. J lost 0 bases, V lost 9 bases, and 4 bases had no gene match. CDR3 sequence reads: CASTTGGSGNTIYF. Here the CDR3 DNA reads TGTGCCAGTACAACAGGGGGCTCTGGAAACACCATATATTTT.